Following are 8 T cell receptor beta chains from one sample sequenced in a study of T cells in Graves' hyperthyroidism and ophthalmopathy. Researchers took RNA transcripts and amplified the TCR beta CDR3 regions from them. TCR CDR3 regions were first amplified by RT-PCR with HTBI primers. TCRdb re-derived calls from the multiplex PCR reads in MiXCR, one entry per CDR3 protein. Altogether 550,000 to 700,000 distinct CDR3 sequences are present, about 43% being singletons, with the ten largest covering about 20%. The sample taken for sequencing was peripheral blood or thyroid tissue (not recorded which). All receptors derive from an adult woman with Graves' disease, either hyperthyroidism or ophthalmopathy (not recorded which).

This clonotype showed up just a few times. A much more abundant neighbour one base away suggests this may be a read error. The chain employs TRBV20-1 and TRBJ1-4; D is undetermined. Germline lookup yields CDR1 DFQATT and CDR2 SNEGSKA (reference sequence). Trimming removed 0 bases from V and 7 bases from J, with 18 bases in between. CDR3 length equals 16 residues. CDR3 amino acids: CSARDVGRRGGEKLFF. As DNA, the CDR3 is TGCAGTGCTAGAGATGTTGGAAGACGGGGTGGTGAAAAACTGTTTTTT.

This chain links TRBV3-1 with TRBJ1-2; 7 positions match TRBD1. CDR1 is LGHDT and CDR2 is YNNKEL in the germline V gene (reference sequence). V was clipped by 6 bases and J by 1 base; unmatched bases: 8. The CDR3 runs 15 residues. CDR3 loop: CASSLGTVRNYGYTF. The CDR3, as DNA: TGTGCCAGCAGTCTTGGGACAGTTCGTAACTATGGCTACACCTTC.

This clonotype showed up many times. The CDR3 DNA follows: TGTGCCAGCAGGCAAAACAGGGTCTCCTACGAGCAGTACTTC. This sequence encodes CASRQNRVSYEQYF. The V and J genes are TRBV11-2 and TRBJ2-7, with a weak D call TRBD1 (6 bases). The germline gives CDR1 SGHAT, CDR2 FQNNGV. The CDR3 length is 14 residues. V was trimmed by 6 bases and J by 0 bases, leaving 12 bases between them.

The table lists this clonotype with many counts. The V and J genes are TRBV20-1 and TRBJ2-7; TRBD2 agrees at 12 bases. The germline gives CDR1 DFQATT, CDR2 SNEGSKA (reference sequence). The CDR3 is 17 residues long. V shed 3 bases, J shed 7 bases, and the junction held 16 bases outside the gene matches. This CDR3 reads CSARGSLRLAGVLEQYF. As DNA, the CDR3 is TGCAGTGCTAGGGGTAGCTTGAGACTAGCGGGAGTTTTGGAGCAGTACTTC.

CDR3 residues: CASSQVPTAMNTEAFF. CDR3 DNA sequence: TGCGCCAGCAGCCAAGTTCCGACAGCCATGAACACTGAAGCTTTCTTT. V usage is TRBV4-1 and J usage is TRBJ1-1; a weak D match, TRBD1 (5 bases). V dropped 1 base and J dropped 0 bases, with 12 bases sitting between them. The V gene's germline CDR1 is MGHRA and CDR2 YSYEKL. The CDR3 is made up of 16 amino acids.

This clonotype was recorded many times. This CDR3 reads CSVDNYGYTF. CDR3 coding DNA: TGCAGCGTTGATAACTATGGCTACACCTTC. The chain uses TRBV29-1 and TRBJ1-2; D not resolved. Trimming cost V 3 bases and J 1 base, with 0 bases left between them. This CDR3 region has 10 residues. Germline-derived CDR1 and CDR2 are SQVTM and ANQGSEA.

The gene calls are TRBV25-1 and TRBJ2-7; 7 bases agree with TRBD2. Losses at the gene ends were 6 bases for V and 6 bases for J; bases not matched to a gene: 8. CDR1 is MGHDK, CDR2 SYGVNS, per germline. This CDR3 is 13 amino acids long. This chain's CDR3 is CASSPAGSGEQYF. As DNA, the CDR3 is TGTGCCAGCAGCCCAGCGGGATCGGGCGAGCAGTACTTC.

The rearrangement links TRBV7-8 to TRBJ2-7; TRBD2 is a possible D gene (10 bases). Germline CDR1 SGHVS, CDR2 FQNEAQ. Trimming pared 5 bases from V and 6 bases from J, leaving 23 bases between. The CDR3 runs 16 residues. In DNA, the CDR3 is TGTGCCAGCAGCAGAACTAGCGGGACAGGGTTTTCCGAGCAGTACTTC. Translation: CASSRTSGTGFSEQYF.